These 18 T cell receptor beta chains originate from one sample sequenced in a study of radiation and T cells in renal cell carcinoma. The sample's treatment: treatment-naive control, cytoreductive nephrectomy. Assay used: immunoSEQ multiplex PCR; TCRdb lists only in-frame clones, some missing. The sample has approximately 16,000 clones, approximately 50% seen once. The sample here was tumor tissue, taken from a patient whose treatment was nephrectomy without radiotherapy. Every receptor here comes from a man aged 50 to 60 with renal cell carcinoma.

This rearrangement joins TRBV11-3 to TRBJ1-1; D unresolved. The V end lost 2 bases, the J end lost 0 bases, and 10 bases lay between the germline ends. CDR3 length: 15 amino acids. From germline, CDR1 is SGHNT and CDR2 YENEEA. The chain's CDR3 is CASSLTPNMNTEAFF. The CDR3 DNA sequence: TGTGCCAGCAGCTTAACTCCTAACATGAACACTGAAGCTTTCTTT.

This chain links TRBV30 with TRBJ2-5, with D perhaps TRBD2 (6 bases). CDR1 GTSNPN and CDR2 SVGIG come from the germline V gene (reference sequence). The CDR3 length is 15 residues. The ends were cut back, 0 bases at V and 1 base at J, with 12 bases in the middle. This CDR3 is CAWSVLGGSQETQYF. DNA of the CDR3: TGTGCCTGGAGTGTACTGGGGGGATCCCAAGAGACCCAGTACTTC.

This clone was observed a handful of times. This chain connects TRBV7-9 to TRBJ2-5; 7 positions match TRBD2. J was trimmed by 2 bases and V by 0 bases; bases with no gene match: 0. The CDR3 is 14 amino acids. CDR1 is SEHNR and CDR2 is FQNEAQ in the germline V gene (reference sequence). The CDR3 region has the DNA TGTGCCAGCAGCTTAGCGGGGGGGCAAGAGACCCAGTACTTC. Its protein product is CASSLAGGQETQYF.

The gene calls are TRBV29-1 and TRBJ2-5, with 7 bases fitting TRBD2. Germline-derived CDR1 and CDR2 are SQVTM and ANQGSEA. This CDR3 spans 15 amino acids. The junction had 7 bases not matched to a gene; V was cut back by 0 bases and J by 3 bases. The CDR3 region is CSVEEGRGGEETQYF. CDR3 bases: TGCAGCGTTGAAGAAGGGAGGGGAGGAGAAGAGACCCAGTACTTC. The variable domain in full, with the rest retrieved from reference TRBV29-1 and TRBJ2-5, is SAVISQKPSRDICQRGTSLTIQCQVDSQVTMMFWYRQQPGQSLTLIATANQGSEATYESGFVIDKFPISRPNLTFSTLTVSNMSPEDSSIYLCSVEEGRGGEETQYFGPGTRLLVL.

The chain employs TRBV30 and TRBJ1-2, with 8 bases fitting TRBD1. Trimming took 7 bases from V and 6 from J; bases not matched to a gene: 13. CDR1 and CDR2 from the germline V gene are GTSNPN and SVGIG (reference sequence). The CDR3 loop spans 14 amino acids. This CDR3 reads CAFSPGTGLHGYTF. Here the CDR3 DNA reads TGTGCCTTTTCCCCCGGGACAGGTCTACATGGCTACACCTTC.

The chain employs TRBV28 and TRBJ1-2, with D unclear. CDR3 length: 14 amino acids. The V and J ends lost 4 bases and 0 bases respectively, with 9 bases between them. Germline V gene sequence: CDR1 MDHEN, CDR2 SYDVKM. The CDR3 DNA follows: TGTGCCAGCAGTTCGACCGAGACTAACTATGGCTACACCTTC. Residues: CASSSTETNYGYTF.

The V call is TRBV5-6, the J call TRBJ1-2, with 12 bases identical to TRBD1. V was pared by 0 bases and J by 10 bases, with 10 bases of the junction left unmatched. Germline loops: CDR1 SGHDT, CDR2 YYEEEE. The CDR3 is 16 amino acids. CDR3 sequence (DNA): TGTGCCAGCAGCTTGGAATGGGACAGGGGGCGAGAAGACTACACCTTC. It translates to CASSLEWDRGREDYTF.

The chain links TRBV20-1 to TRBJ1-2, with D hard to call. In germline, CDR1 is DFQATT, CDR2 SNEGSKA (reference sequence). V was clipped by 4 bases and J by 7 bases, with 10 bases between them. The CDR3 is made up of 11 amino acids. CDR3 coding DNA: TGCAGTGCTATAAGGATTGGTGGCTACACCTTC. This encodes CSAIRIGGYTF.

The V call is TRBV27, the J call TRBJ2-7; 8 nucleotides match TRBD1. The ends lost 0 bases at V and 4 bases at J; junction bases unmatched: 11. CDR1 is MNHEY, CDR2 SMNVEV, per germline (reference sequence). This CDR3 has 17 residues. For the CDR3, the DNA is TGTGCCAGCAGTTTATCCTGGCCGTCAGGGGGCACTTACGAGCAGTACTTC. This sequence encodes CASSLSWPSGGTYEQYF.

For the CDR3, the DNA is TGTGCCTGGAGTAGCGGAGGGGGCGTCTATGGCTACACCTTC. This codes for CAWSSGGGVYGYTF. The chain joins TRBV30 to TRBJ1-2; 7 bases fit TRBD1. V was pared by 2 bases and J by 4 bases, with 7 bases of the junction left unmatched. This CDR3 region has 14 residues. Germline V gene data show CDR1 as GTSNPN and CDR2 as SVGIG (reference sequence).

The chain employs TRBV2 and TRBJ2-3; D not certain. The CDR3 spans 12 residues. Trimming stripped 7 bases from V and 4 bases from J, with 9 bases between. Per the germline V gene, CDR1 is SNHLY and CDR2 is FYNNEI. This CDR3 is CASKGLPDTQYF. CDR3 sequence (DNA): TGTGCCAGCAAGGGCCTCCCAGATACGCAGTATTTT.

This rearrangement joins TRBV7-6 to TRBJ2-2; no reliable D call. Between the trimmed V and J ends, which lost 1 base and 6 bases, there was a span of 6 bases. Germline CDR1 is SGHVS and CDR2 is FNYEAQ. The length of the CDR3 is 13 residues. This CDR3 is CASSLGVAGELFF. CDR3 sequence (DNA): TGTGCCAGCAGCTTAGGAGTTGCCGGGGAGCTGTTTTTT.

This sequence joins TRBV6-5 and TRBJ2-5; 7 bases agree with TRBD1. In germline, CDR1 is MNHEY, CDR2 SVGAGI. This CDR3 is built from 15 residues. V shed 0 bases and J 3 bases; nucleotides not matched to a gene: 4. CDR3 in DNA: TGTGCCAGCAGTTACTCGGGACAGATTAAAGAGACCCAGTACTTC. Translated, it gives CASSYSGQIKETQYF.

This clone was observed a single time. This sequence joins TRBV7-6 and TRBJ2-7; 9 nucleotides match TRBD1. After removal of 5 bases from V and 2 bases from J, the junction contained 7 bases not matched to a gene. CDR3 length: 15 residues. Germline loops: CDR1 SGHVS, CDR2 FNYEAQ. CDR3 residues: CASSLSGQGTYEQYF. The CDR3 DNA reads as TGTGCCAGCAGCCTCAGCGGACAGGGGACCTACGAGCAGTACTTC. The full variable domain, with the rest looked up from reference TRBV7-6 and TRBJ2-7, is GAGVSQSPRYKVTKRGQDVALRCDPISGHVSLYWYRQALGQGPEFLTYFNYEAQQDKSGLPNDRFSAERPEGSISTLTIQRTEQRDSAMYRCASSLSGQGTYEQYFGPGTRLTVT.

J is TRBJ2-1 and V is TRBV9; 12 nucleotides line up with TRBD2. The V gene's germline CDR1 is SGDLS and CDR2 YYNGEE. J lost 6 bases, V lost 3 bases, and 10 bases had no gene match. The CDR3 has 17 amino acids. The CDR3 sequence is CASSARTSGDAGNEQFF. The DNA for the CDR3 is TGTGCCAGCAGCGCCCGGACTAGCGGGGACGCAGGCAATGAGCAGTTCTTC.

This sequence joins TRBV5-4 and TRBJ1-1; a possible D gene is TRBD1 (6 bases). The CDR3 contains 14 residues. V gave up 6 bases and J gave up 1 base, with 13 bases separating them. Germline values: CDR1 SGHNT, CDR2 YYREEE (reference sequence). The CDR3 region is CASTFDRWNTEAFF. The DNA of the CDR3 is TGTGCCAGCACCTTCGACAGGTGGAACACTGAAGCTTTCTTT.

This clone showed up just a few times. The chain has TRBV2 and TRBJ2-7; D not certain. Germline V gene sequence: CDR1 SNHLY, CDR2 FYNNEI. The CDR3 extends over 16 amino acids. V was clipped by 10 bases and J by 0 bases, with 22 bases between them. CDR3 protein: CAIIGYSHWGSYEQYF. The CDR3 DNA sequence: TGTGCCATCATTGGGTACTCCCATTGGGGCTCCTACGAGCAGTACTTC.

The rearrangement links TRBV7-9 to TRBJ1-1, with a weak D call TRBD1 (6 bases). From germline, CDR1 is SEHNR and CDR2 FQNEAQ (reference sequence). CDR3 length equals 15 residues. Trimming pared 3 bases from V and 0 bases from J, leaving 11 bases between. The CDR3 spells CASSLHREMNTEAFF. The CDR3 DNA follows: TGTGCCAGCAGCTTGCACAGGGAGATGAACACTGAAGCTTTCTTT.